Listed below are T cell receptor beta chains from one sample, sequenced in a study of control samples from healthy donors and cancer patients. Libraries were prepared by immunoSEQ multiplex PCR; TCRdb keeps only in-frame clonotypes and omits some of them. The sample has 98,000 or so clones, about four fifths seen once; the top ten hold approximately 10%. The material sequenced was blood. The receptors stem from a woman in her 30s in good health. The CDR3 runs from the conserved cysteine through the conserved F or W. The order of the fields is clone size, J gene, V gene, D gene, CDR3 protein, CDR3 DNA. A D gene is named only where the DNA matches it firmly. Not all rows give a size; the values are once, few, many and, for expanded clones, a class.

>NA|TRBJ2-3|TRBV10-3|NA
CAISAGTSGDTQYF
TGTGCCATCAGCGCCGGAACGTCCGGAGATACGCAGTATTTT
>NA|TRBJ2-2|TRBV4-3|TRBD1
CASSLGGTGITGELFF
TGCGCCAGCAGCCTGGGGGGGACAGGGATCACCGGGGAGCTGTTTTTT
>NA|TRBJ1-5|TRBV6-2/TRBV6-3|NA
CASSYSLVNQPQHF
TGTGCCAGCAGTTACTCGTTGGTGAATCAGCCCCAGCATTTT
>few|TRBJ2-3|TRBV7-2|NA
CASSGSGGRTDTQYF
TGTGCCAGCAGCGGGTCGGGGGGCCGCACAGATACGCAGTATTTT
>few|TRBJ1-2|TRBV29-1|NA
CSVDRSDAGYTF
TGCAGCGTCGACAGGTCGGATGCTGGCTACACCTTC
>few|TRBJ1-4|TRBV7-2|NA
CASSLHIGGGKLFF
TGTGCCAGCAGCCTACACATTGGGGGAGGGAAACTGTTTTTT
>NA|TRBJ2-5|TRBV5-4|TRBD1
CASSIEDRMETQYF
TGTGCCAGCAGCATTGAGGACAGGATGGAGACCCAGTACTTC
>NA|TRBJ2-3|TRBV4-1|NA
CASSQVLGDTQYF
TGCGCCAGCAGCCAAGTCTTAGGGGATACGCAGTATTTT
>once|TRBJ1-4|TRBV6-6|NA
CASSNPGAASEKLFF
TGTGCCAGCAGCAACCCGGGGGCGGCAAGTGAAAAACTGTTTTTT
>NA|TRBJ2-1|TRBV5-4|NA
CASSLDRGLARGGQFF
TGTGCCAGCAGCTTGGACAGAGGGCTAGCGCGGGGCGGGCAGTTCTTC
>few|TRBJ1-1|TRBV28|NA
CASSRLLNTEAFF
TGTGCCAGCAGCCGACTCTTGAACACTGAAGCTTTCTTT
>NA|TRBJ1-6|TRBV30|NA
CAWSVPPGKDSPLHF
TGTGCCTGGAGTGTACCCCCAGGAAAGGATTCACCCCTCCACTTT
>NA|TRBJ2-7|TRBV7-3|NA
CASSLRPGADQYF
TGTGCCAGCAGCTTAAGGCCAGGGGCAGACCAGTACTTC
>NA|TRBJ2-5|TRBV29-1|NA
CSVVPSQETQYF
TGCAGCGTTGTACCCTCCCAAGAGACCCAGTACTTC
>NA|TRBJ1-6|TRBV6-5|NA
CATRNRASNSPLHF
TGTGCCACCCGGAACAGGGCTAGTAATTCACCCCTCCACTTT
>NA|TRBJ2-7|TRBV18|NA
CASSPGNLGGGGEQYF
TGTGCCAGCTCACCCGGTAATCTGGGAGGAGGGGGCGAGCAGTACTTC
>NA|TRBJ1-2|TRBV19|TRBD1
CASSDPGQGHGYTF
TGTGCCAGTAGCGATCCGGGACAGGGGCATGGCTACACCTTC
>once|TRBJ1-5|TRBV5-3|NA
CARSPGLAEGQPQHF
TGTGCCAGAAGCCCAGGTCTGGCAGAGGGGCAGCCCCAGCATTTT
>NA|TRBJ1-2|TRBV14|NA
CASSPHRGGYGYTF
TGTGCCAGCAGCCCCCACCGGGGGGGATATGGCTACACCTTC
>NA|TRBJ1-6|TRBV5-6|TRBD1
CASSTGQGAWPYNSPLHF
TGTGCCAGCAGCACGGGACAGGGGGCATGGCCCTATAATTCACCCCTCCACTTT
>NA|TRBJ1-1|TRBV30|NA
CAWIPGRTQAFF
TGTGCCTGGATCCCTGGGCGGACACAAGCTTTCTTT
>once|TRBJ2-7|TRBV4-3|NA
CASSQEATRYEQYF
TGCGCCAGCAGCCAAGAGGCAACTCGGTACGAGCAGTACTTC
>few|TRBJ2-5|TRBV5-1|NA
CASSSAVVGQETQYF
TGCGCCAGCAGCTCTGCGGTCGTTGGGCAGGAGACCCAGTACTTC
>NA|TRBJ2-2|TRBV19|TRBD1
CASRDRAAGELFF
TGTGCCAGTCGGGACAGGGCCGCCGGGGAGCTGTTTTTT
>NA|TRBJ2-3|TRBV19|NA
CASSSDLRGGTDTQYF
TGTGCCAGTAGTTCAGATCTCAGGGGGGGCACAGATACGCAGTATTTT
>NA|TRBJ1-1|TRBV6-5|NA
CASSSAFMGTEAFF
TGTGCCAGCAGTTCGGCGTTTATGGGCACTGAAGCTTTCTTT
>many|TRBJ1-2|TRBV10-3|NA
CAISGNEGSGYTF
TGTGCCATCAGCGGGAATGAAGGTAGTGGCTACACCTTC
>NA|TRBJ1-1|TRBV29-1|NA
CSVEVFGPMNTEAFF
TGCAGCGTTGAAGTTTTTGGTCCTATGAACACTGAAGCTTTCTTT
>NA|TRBJ1-2|TRBV15|TRBD1
CATSRATGNNYGYTF
TGTGCCACCAGCAGGGCGACAGGGAATAACTATGGCTACACCTTC
>NA|TRBJ1-6|TRBV6-6|NA
CASSYPNSPLHF
TGTGCCAGCAGTTACCCGAATTCACCCCTCCACTTT
>once|TRBJ1-4|TRBV7-8|TRBD1
CASSLARQGAREKLFF
TGTGCCAGCAGCTTAGCGAGACAGGGGGCGCGTGAAAAACTGTTTTTT
>NA|TRBJ1-3|TRBV19|NA
CASSITREGPSGNTIYF
TGTGCCAGTAGTATAACCCGGGAAGGCCCCTCTGGAAACACCATATATTTT
>NA|TRBJ1-1|TRBV4-3|TRBD1
CASSQEILGDRVLFF
TGCGCCAGCAGCCAAGAAATACTGGGGGACAGGGTTCTTTTCTTT
>NA|TRBJ1-1|TRBV3-1/TRBV3-2|NA
CASSQLQGPSAFF
TGTGCCAGCAGCCAATTACAGGGTCCTAGTGCTTTCTTT
>NA|TRBJ2-3|TRBV29-1|TRBD2
CSARTSGGTDTQYF
TGCAGCGCCCGGACTAGCGGGGGAACAGATACGCAGTATTTT
>NA|TRBJ2-3|TRBV3-1/TRBV3-2|NA
CASSQERGLSTDTQYF
TGTGCCAGCAGCCAAGAGCGGGGCCTTTCCACAGATACGCAGTATTTT
>NA|TRBJ1-1|TRBV19|NA
CASYGPLNTEAFF
TGTGCCAGCTACGGGCCCTTAAACACTGAAGCTTTCTTT